The rows below give T cell receptor beta chains drawn from one sample of a study of T cells in Graves' hyperthyroidism and ophthalmopathy. MiXCR, run by TCRdb on the multiplex PCR reads, gives a single entry per CDR3 protein. The sample lists hundreds of thousands of distinct CDR3 sequences, 15% to 20% occurring once. Sequencing was performed on blood. These receptors were obtained from an older woman with Graves' ophthalmopathy. Both conserved end residues are part of each CDR3. Each record gives: clone size, V gene, CDR3 length, J gene, D gene, CDR3 DNA, CDR3 protein. The D gene is left open where the match is weak. Not all rows give a size; the values are once, few, many and, for expanded clones, a class.

>NA|TRBV7-9|16|TRBJ2-7|TRBD1
TGTGCCAGCAGCCCTCATACCGGGACAGGGCTCCACGAGCAGTACTTC
CASSPHTGTGLHEQYF
>many|TRBV6-1|15|TRBJ1-5|TRBD1
TGTGCCAGCAGCGGGGACAGTCGAGGCCGCCAGCCCCAGCATTTT
CASSGDSRGRQPQHF
>many|TRBV15|15|TRBJ2-7|NA
TGTGCCACCAGCAGAGATCGGACCTGGGCCTACGAGCAGTACTTC
CATSRDRTWAYEQYF
>NA|TRBV7-2|20|TRBJ2-1|TRBD2
TGCGCCAGCAGCCCGGGACTAGCGGGGGGCAAAAGCAGCTCCTACAATGAGCAGTTCTTC
CASSPGLAGGKSSSYNEQFF
>NA|TRBV7-8|17|TRBJ1-1|NA
TGTGCCAGCAGCCGAATTCGGGACCCCCGGCAGGGTACTGAAGCTTTCTTT
CASSRIRDPRQGTEAFF
>few|TRBV12-3/TRBV12-4|13|TRBJ1-1|NA
TGTGCCAGCAGGGACGGACTGCACACTGAAGCTTTCTTT
CASRDGLHTEAFF
>few|TRBV14|17|TRBJ2-4|NA
TGTGCCAGCAGCCAAGGGGGGTTCTACTTAGCCAAAAACATTCAGTACTTC
CASSQGGFYLAKNIQYF
>many|TRBV18|15|TRBJ2-6|NA
TGTGCCAGCTCACCCGACTACTCTGGGGCCAACGTCCTGACTTTC
CASSPDYSGANVLTF
>many|TRBV6-1|13|TRBJ1-1|NA
TGTGCCAGCAGGCGACAGTGGGAAACTGAAGCTTTCTTT
CASRRQWETEAFF
>many|TRBV4-3|15|TRBJ2-3|TRBD2
TGCGCCAGCAGCGTTCTAGCGGGAGGCACAGATACGCAGTATTTT
CASSVLAGGTDTQYF
>NA|TRBV11-2|17|TRBJ1-5|NA
TGTGCCAGCAGCTTTATGACCGCAACAGGGATCAATCAGCCCCAGCATTTT
CASSFMTATGINQPQHF
>many|TRBV14|19|TRBJ1-3|NA
TGTGCCAGCAGCCAAGAATGGGGCTACAGTGGAGGCTCTGGAAACACCATATATTTT
CASSQEWGYSGGSGNTIYF
>once|TRBV11-2|15|TRBJ1-1|NA
TGTGTCAGCAGCCAAAGTGTTGGACGAAACACTGAAGCTTTCTTT
CVSSQSVGRNTEAFF
>few|TRBV5-1|15|TRBJ1-5|NA
TGCGCCAGCAGCTACCTGGGGGGCCACAATCAGCCCCAGCATTTT
CASSYLGGHNQPQHF
>few|TRBV2|13|TRBJ1-6|NA
TGTGCCAGCAGGGATACAGAGAATTCACCCCTCCACTTT
CASRDTENSPLHF
>many|TRBV20-1|14|TRBJ2-1|TRBD1
TGCAGTGCCTACGACAGGGTGGGTAACAATGAGCAGTTCTTC
CSAYDRVGNNEQFF
>many|TRBV5-1|14|TRBJ2-5|NA
TGCGCCAGCAGGGACGGGACAGCGGGCGAGACCCAGTACTTC
CASRDGTAGETQYF
>many|TRBV6-2/TRBV6-3|13|TRBJ1-5|NA
TGTGCCAGCAGTTACACGGGTCGTCAGCCCCAGCATTTT
CASSYTGRQPQHF
>few|TRBV9|13|TRBJ2-3|NA
TGTGCCAGCAGCGTAGCAAGAGCAGATACGCAGTATTTT
CASSVARADTQYF
>many|TRBV6-1|15|TRBJ2-3|TRBD2
TGTGCCAGCAGGAGACTAGCGGGGTCTACAGATACGCAGTATTTT
CASRRLAGSTDTQYF
>many|TRBV5-8|13|TRBJ1-1|TRBD1
TGTGCCAGCAGCCTAAGGACAGGTATGGAAGCTTTCTTT
CASSLRTGMEAFF
>many|TRBV7-9|16|TRBJ2-4|TRBD2
TGTGCCAGCAGCTTGGGAGGGATCGGAGCCAAAAACATTCAGTACTTC
CASSLGGIGAKNIQYF
>many|TRBV10-3|12|TRBJ2-5|NA
TGTGCCACGGAGGGCCGGGAGGAGACCCAGTACTTC
CATEGREETQYF
>NA|TRBV29-1|11|TRBJ2-7|NA
TGCAGCGCGGGCGGGCTCCACGAGCAGTACTTC
CSAGGLHEQYF
>few|TRBV6-1|14|TRBJ2-3|TRBD2
TGTGCCAGTCCACTAGCGGGAGGACCTGATACGCAGTATTTT
CASPLAGGPDTQYF
>few|TRBV6-5|14|TRBJ2-2|NA
TGTGCCAGCAGTTACTCGGAGGGCTCCGGGGAGCTGTTTTTT
CASSYSEGSGELFF
>many|TRBV7-6|15|TRBJ2-1|TRBD2
TGTGCCAGCAGCCGCACGGGACTAGGGAACAATGAGCAGTTCTTC
CASSRTGLGNNEQFF
>NA|TRBV29-1|13|TRBJ2-7|NA
TGCAGCGTTGCGGACACAGCGTCCTACGAGCAGTACTTC
CSVADTASYEQYF
>many|TRBV7-2|12|TRBJ2-5|TRBD1
TGTGCCAGCGGACAGGGGGGGGAGACCCAGTACTTC
CASGQGGETQYF
>NA|TRBV20-1|15|TRBJ2-2|TRBD2
TGCAGTGCTAGAGATGGGGGGGTTGTGGGCGGGGAGCTGTTTTTT
CSARDGGVVGGELFF
>many|TRBV12-3/TRBV12-4|14|TRBJ2-1|NA
TGTGCCAGCAGAATCGGGGGATCCTACAATGAGCAGTTCTTC
CASRIGGSYNEQFF
>many|TRBV27|12|TRBJ1-5|NA
TGTGCCACCAAAACAGCGGACGGGCCCCAGCATTTT
CATKTADGPQHF
>many|TRBV27|21|TRBJ2-7|TRBD2
TGTGCCAGCAGTCCGACAGGGAACCGACTAGCGGGGGATTCTTTTTTTTACGAGCAGTACTTC
CASSPTGNRLAGDSFFYEQYF
>few|TRBV14|15|TRBJ1-2|NA
TGTGCCAGCAGCCAAAACGTCGGGACACCCTATGGCTACACCTTC
CASSQNVGTPYGYTF
>few|TRBV7-3|14|TRBJ2-6|NA
TGTGCCAGCAGCTCCCACTCTGGGGCCAACGTCCTGACTTTC
CASSSHSGANVLTF
>many|TRBV5-1|15|TRBJ1-2|NA
TGCGCCAGCAGCACCGGACACCGAGCTAACTATGGCTACACCTTC
CASSTGHRANYGYTF
>NA|TRBV12-3/TRBV12-4|16|TRBJ1-2|TRBD1
TGTGCCAGCAGTTTATATGGGGACAGGGTCAACTATGGCTACACCTTC
CASSLYGDRVNYGYTF
>many|TRBV12-5|16|TRBJ1-5|TRBD1
TGTGCTAGTGGCACCGGGACAGCACTCTTCAATCAGCCCCAGCATTTT
CASGTGTALFNQPQHF
>many|TRBV20-1|14|TRBJ2-5|NA
TGCAGTGCTAGTACAACCCGGCGGGCCCGGGACCAGTACTTC
CSASTTRRARDQYF
>many|TRBV20-1|13|TRBJ2-7|NA
TGCAGTGCTAGAGATGGGATGCTGGGCGAGCAGTACTTC
CSARDGMLGEQYF